This entry lists 22 T cell receptor beta chains sequenced from one sample in a study of T cell responses to AZD1222 COVID-19 vaccine. Profiled with immunoSEQ multiplex PCR; TCRdb holds only in-frame clones, not every one. The sample has about 120,000 clones, more than 80% seen once. The source was peripheral blood, collected on day 0 of AZD1222 vaccination. The receptors come from an adult in good health.

The CDR3 DNA is TGTGCCAGCAGTGAATATAGCCAGGGGAATGGCTACACCTTC. This translates into CASSEYSQGNGYTF. This sequence joins TRBV25-1 and TRBJ1-2; the D gene is possibly TRBD1 (6 bases). This CDR3 is 14 amino acids long. The V gene's germline CDR1 is MGHDK and CDR2 SYGVNS. V was trimmed by 0 bases and J by 6 bases, leaving 11 bases between them.

The chain carries TRBV27 and TRBJ1-4; no clear D gene. The V end was cut by 5 bases, the J end by 5 bases, with 15 bases between. Looked up from germline, CDR1 is MNHEY and CDR2 is SMNVEV (reference sequence). The CDR3 runs 15 residues. CDR3 sequence reads: CASSAADTGNEKLFF. In nucleotides, the CDR3 is TGTGCCAGCAGTGCAGCGGATACTGGGAATGAAAAACTGTTTTTT.

The rearrangement links TRBV6-5 to TRBJ1-5, with no clear D. The CDR3 has 13 amino acids. V was trimmed by 6 bases and J by 5 bases, leaving 11 bases between them. Germline CDR1 and CDR2: MNHEY and SVGAGI. CDR3 sequence (DNA): TGTGCCAGCAGGGACCGAGGCGATCAGCCCCAGCATTTT. Protein sequence: CASRDRGDQPQHF.

CDR3 loop: CASSQVGPYNEQFF. The CDR3 DNA sequence: TGTGCCAGCAGCCAAGTCGGACCGTACAATGAGCAGTTCTTC. The chain links TRBV3-1 (or the pseudogene TRBV3-2) to TRBJ2-1; no clear D. Trimming left V 1 base short and J 4 bases short, with 8 bases between. The CDR3 spans 14 residues. The germline gives CDR1 LGHDT, CDR2 YNNKEL (reference sequence).

This clone has a single count. The V gene is TRBV3-1 (or the pseudogene TRBV3-2), the J gene TRBJ2-1, with 9 positions matching TRBD2. Per germline, CDR1 LGHDT and CDR2 YNNKEL (reference sequence). The CDR3 extends over 14 amino acids. Trimming cost V 4 bases and J 2 bases; bases outside gene matches: 0. CDR3 in amino acids: CASSPSGAYNEQFF. The CDR3 region has the DNA TGTGCCAGCAGCCCTAGCGGGGCCTACAATGAGCAGTTCTTC.

This chain connects TRBV7-8 to TRBJ1-1; D gene uncertain. The CDR3 sequence is 16 residues long. Germline values: CDR1 SGHVS, CDR2 FQNEAQ. The V gene lost 1 base and the J gene lost 5 bases, with 17 bases spanning the gap. This chain's CDR3 is CASSLGVFVRRTEAFF. For the CDR3, the DNA is TGTGCCAGCAGCTTAGGGGTTTTCGTCCGTCGGACTGAAGCTTTCTTT.

The J gene is TRBJ2-1, the V gene TRBV27, with a weak D call TRBD2 (6 bases). The germline V and J ends were trimmed by 7 bases and 9 bases, with 16 bases remaining between them. CDR1 and CDR2 from the germline V gene are MNHEY and SMNVEV (reference sequence). The CDR3 covers 13 residues. The DNA of the CDR3 is TGTGCCAGCACAAAACCGGGACTCCGTGAGCAGTTCTTC. Encoded protein: CASTKPGLREQFF.

This clone turned up a few times. This sequence joins TRBV27 and TRBJ2-2; TRBD2 agrees at 9 bases. V lost 1 base to trimming and J lost 1 base; unmatched junction nucleotides: 7. Germline CDR1 reads MNHEY; CDR2 reads SMNVEV (reference sequence). CDR3 length: 18 amino acids. The CDR3 is CASSLLPLAGMNTGELFF. As DNA, the CDR3 is TGTGCCAGCAGTTTATTGCCTCTAGCGGGGATGAACACCGGGGAGCTGTTTTTT.

This clone was recorded a few times. The DNA for the CDR3 is TGTGCCAGCAGGGGGACGGGTTCACCCCTCCACTTT. Translated, it gives CASRGTGSPLHF. The chain employs TRBV2 and TRBJ1-6; D possibly corresponds to TRBD1 (5 bases). CDR3 length equals 12 residues. V shed 6 bases and J shed 9 bases, with 9 bases lying between them. Germline V gene sequence: CDR1 SNHLY, CDR2 FYNNEI.

This rearrangement joins TRBV5-5 to TRBJ2-3, with D hard to call. V was clipped by 7 bases and J by 4 bases, with 10 bases between them. The CDR3 runs 12 residues. CDR1 is SGHKS, CDR2 YYEKEE, per germline (reference sequence). The CDR3 here is CASHGWSDTQYF. The CDR3 DNA reads TGTGCCAGCCATGGATGGTCAGATACGCAGTATTTT.

As for this clone: Additional DNA sequences in this sample encode the identical CDR3. The chain carries TRBV9 and TRBJ2-1; the D gene could be TRBD1 or TRBD2 (6 bases each). Trimming left V 3 bases short and J 2 bases short, with 15 bases between. The CDR3 runs to 16 residues. Germline CDR1 reads SGDLS; CDR2 reads YYNGEE. This CDR3 reads CASSGGLGGTYNEQFF. CDR3 coding DNA: TGTGCCAGCAGCGGGGGGCTTGGAGGGACCTACAATGAGCAGTTCTTC.

The chain recombines TRBV7-8 with TRBJ1-6; D may be TRBD1 (5 bases). Per the germline V gene, CDR1 is SGHVS and CDR2 is FQNEAQ. The CDR3 is made up of 14 amino acids. Trimming removed 3 bases from V and 10 bases from J, with 13 bases in between. The CDR3 loop reads CASSLGGGESPLHF. The CDR3 nucleotides are TGTGCCAGCAGCTTGGGGGGAGGGGAATCACCCCTCCACTTT.

To note about this clone: A read error may account for a junction end that differs from germline. The chain carries TRBV12-3 or TRBV12-4 and TRBJ2-4, with D unresolved. The CDR3 runs to 11 residues. This CDR3 reads CASSPQNIQCF. The CDR3 nucleotides read TGTGCCAGCAGTCCCCAAAACATTCAGTGCTTC.

The rearrangement joins TRBV20-1 to TRBJ1-2; D gene uncertain. With 6 bases removed from V and 5 bases from J, the gap between germline ends came to 10 bases. CDR1 and CDR2 (germline): DFQATT, SNEGSKA (reference sequence). The CDR3 totals 11 residues. In DNA form, the CDR3 reads TGCAGTGCCGTCGGTGAATATGGCTACACCTTC. As protein: CSAVGEYGYTF.

Only one count was recorded for this clone. J is TRBJ2-3 and V is TRBV7-6; 11 bases match TRBD2. The CDR3 is 15 amino acids. J lost 7 bases, V lost 3 bases, and 6 bases had no gene match. Germline loops: CDR1 SGHVS, CDR2 FNYEAQ. For the CDR3, the DNA is TGTGCCAGCAGCTTGATTAGCGGGGGGGGGAATACGCAGTATTTT. Translating it yields CASSLISGGGNTQYF. Complete variable domain (other parts from reference TRBV7-6 and TRBJ2-3): GAGVSQSPRYKVTKRGQDVALRCDPISGHVSLYWYRQALGQGPEFLTYFNYEAQQDKSGLPNDRFSAERPEGSISTLTIQRTEQRDSAMYRCASSLISGGGNTQYFGPGTRLTVL.

V usage is TRBV11-2 and J usage is TRBJ2-1; D is undetermined. The V gene lost 3 bases and the J gene lost 9 bases, with 24 bases spanning the gap. CDR3 size: 17 residues. CDR1 and CDR2 (germline): SGHAT, FQNNGV. The CDR3 sequence is CASSFPIESPQDGEQFF. In DNA form, the CDR3 reads TGTGCCAGCAGCTTTCCCATTGAGAGCCCTCAGGACGGTGAGCAGTTCTTC. Full variable domain (missing parts from reference TRBV11-2 and TRBJ2-1): EAGVAQSPRYKIIEKRQSVAFWCNPISGHATLYWYQQILGQGPKLLIQFQNNGVVDDSQLPKDRFSAERLKGVDSTLKIQPAKLEDSAVYLCASSFPIESPQDGEQFFGPGTRLTVL.

Comment on this clone: One end of the junction fails to match germline, which may point to a read error. The V call is TRBV4-3, the J call TRBJ2-3; the D is unclear. Germline V gene sequence: CDR1 LGHNA, CDR2 YSLEER. The CDR3 extends over 16 amino acids. DNA for the CDR3: TGCGCCAGCAGTCAAGGTCTAGGGCTTAGCACAGATACGCAGTATTTT. Its translation: CASSQGLGLSTDTQYF.

The V gene is TRBV7-2, the J gene TRBJ1-1; tentative D call: TRBD1 (6 bases). The CDR3 is made up of 14 amino acids. The V end was cut by 3 bases, the J end by 0 bases, with 8 bases between. Looked up from germline, CDR1 is SGHTA and CDR2 is FQGNSA. The CDR3 nucleotides read TGTGCCAGCAGCTTCGCAGGGGTGAACACTGAAGCTTTCTTT. Its translation: CASSFAGVNTEAFF.

The chain uses TRBV5-4 and TRBJ2-2; 13 bases are a match to TRBD2. The trim removed 4 bases at V and 5 bases at J, leaving 5 bases unmatched. Germline assignment: CDR1 SGHNT and CDR2 YYREEE (reference sequence). The CDR3 length is 16 residues. CDR3 nucleotide sequence: TGTGCCAGCAGCGCGAGACTAGCGGGAGGTACCGGGGAGCTGTTTTTT. Amino acids: CASSARLAGGTGELFF.

This clone was seen once. V is TRBV6-5 and J is TRBJ1-5; D remains unclear. Germline CDR1 is MNHEY and CDR2 is SVGAGI. The CDR3 length is 15 residues. Trimming stripped 8 bases from V and 7 bases from J, with 21 bases between. CDR3 sequence: CASAHLVGPRQPQHF. CDR3 nucleotides: TGTGCCAGCGCTCATCTGGTAGGACCGCGACAGCCCCAGCATTTT.

The genes are TRBV29-1 and TRBJ2-1; the D is unclear. Trimming took off 2 bases at V and 3 bases at J, with 11 bases between the two ends. CDR1 and CDR2 (germline): SQVTM, ANQGSEA. This CDR3 contains 14 residues. CDR3 bases: TGCAGCGTTGAACCTAGTTCCATCTACAATGAGCAGTTCTTC. It codes for CSVEPSSIYNEQFF.

This sequence joins TRBV29-1 and TRBJ2-1; D is unresolved. The CDR3 is 13 amino acids. V lost 2 bases, J lost 12 bases, and 17 bases lay in between. Germline V gene lookup returns CDR1 SQVTM and CDR2 ANQGSEA. The DNA of the CDR3 is TGCAGCGTTGAAAAGGGCGGATGGACCGGGCAGTTCTTC. This codes for CSVEKGGWTGQFF.